A single sample is the source of the 26 T cell receptor beta chains below, sequenced in a study of T-cell memory formation after mild COVID-19. TCRdb independently ran MiXCR on the 5' RACE reads; one entry per CDR3 protein. This sample carries around 400,000 distinct CDR3 sequences, approximately 24% of them seen once, and the ten largest clones take roughly 9.7%. Sequencing used PBMCs or a T cell subset sorted from them (not recorded which). The receptors originated from an adult woman who had mild COVID-19 (a few samples of this study predate the infection). Cell type and time point are not known.

V and J are TRBV5-5 and TRBJ2-2; 9 bases agree with TRBD1. CDR1 is SGHKS and CDR2 is YYEKEE in the germline V gene (reference sequence). The length of the CDR3 is 15 residues. Trimming cost V 4 bases and J 5 bases; bases outside gene matches: 6. CDR3 sequence reads: CASSPRTGVTGELFF. In DNA, the CDR3 is TGTGCCAGCAGCCCGAGGACAGGGGTGACCGGGGAGCTGTTTTTT.

This clonotype occurred a few times. The CDR3 loop is CASSPVAVSGASYNEQFF. The CDR3 nucleotides are TGCGCCAGCAGCCCAGTCGCAGTGAGCGGGGCATCCTACAATGAGCAGTTCTTC. The chain is built from TRBV4-3 and TRBJ2-1; the match to TRBD2 covers 7 bases. The junction had 13 bases not matched to a gene; V was cut back by 4 bases and J by 1 base. The CDR3 covers 18 residues. Germline V gene lookup returns CDR1 LGHNA and CDR2 YSLEER.

The rearrangement joins TRBV29-1 to TRBJ2-3; TRBD2 matches 15 bases. The J segment lost 2 bases and the V segment lost 8 bases, leaving 5 bases of the junction unmatched. The germline V gene has CDR1 SQVTM and CDR2 ANQGSEA. CDR3 length equals 15 residues. CDR3: CSIGLAGGTTDTQYF. The CDR3, as DNA: TGCAGCATAGGACTAGCGGGAGGGACCACAGATACGCAGTATTTT.

This clonotype was observed a handful of times. The chain recombines TRBV7-2 with TRBJ1-2; TRBD1 is a possible D gene (5 bases). Deletions cut 5 bases from V and 4 bases from J, with 32 bases between. The CDR3 spans 20 residues. Germline CDR1 reads SGHTA; CDR2 reads FQGNSA. The CDR3 region is CASSPISSLKGREKLYGYTF. CDR3 bases: TGTGCCAGCAGCCCCATTAGCTCCCTTAAGGGGAGAGAGAAACTCTATGGCTACACCTTC.

This clonotype was detected a few times. The J gene is TRBJ1-6, the V gene TRBV3-1; tentative D call: TRBD1 (5 bases). Trimming left V 1 base short and J 11 bases short, with 15 bases between. The CDR3 has 15 amino acids. The germline V gene encodes CDR1 LGHDT and CDR2 YNNKEL (reference sequence). The DNA of the CDR3 is TGTGCCAGCAGCCAAGGCAGCGCGAGGGGCCCACCCCTCCACTTT. It codes for CASSQGSARGPPLHF.

This chain links TRBV12-3 or TRBV12-4 with TRBJ1-2; D is perhaps TRBD1 (6 bases). This CDR3 is built from 13 residues. V lost 6 bases and J 6 bases, leaving 14 bases between the germline ends. CDR3 bases: TGTGCCAGCAGATTCGGGGGCGCAAATGGCTACACCTTC. Its protein product is CASRFGGANGYTF.

Many counts were recorded for this clonotype. This chain links TRBV6-5 with TRBJ2-7; D is possibly TRBD2 (5 bases). This CDR3 is 11 amino acids long. From germline, CDR1 is MNHEY and CDR2 SVGAGI. Trimming stripped 11 bases from V and 0 bases from J, with 8 bases between. The CDR3 loop reads CASGNSYEQYF. The CDR3 DNA reads as TGTGCCTCGGGAAACTCCTACGAGCAGTACTTC.

CDR3: CSARDPIRETGNEQFF. CDR3 sequence (DNA): TGCAGTGCTAGAGATCCGATTCGAGAGACCGGGAATGAGCAGTTCTTC. The gene calls are TRBV20-1 and TRBJ2-1; no reliable D call. Per the germline V gene, CDR1 is DFQATT and CDR2 is SNEGSKA (reference sequence). V was clipped by 0 bases and J by 7 bases, with 19 bases between them. CDR3 length: 16 amino acids.

This clonotype was picked up a small number of times. The V gene is TRBV19, the J gene TRBJ2-7; 7 nucleotides agree with TRBD2. The CDR3 length is 13 residues. Germline CDR1 is LNHDA and CDR2 is SQIVND (reference sequence). V shed 5 bases and J 4 bases; nucleotides not matched to a gene: 5. CDR3 nucleotide sequence: TGTGCCAGTAGTTTCCGGGACTATTACGAGCAGTACTTC. This sequence encodes CASSFRDYYEQYF.

This clonotype was detected a few times. The chain carries TRBV28 and TRBJ2-7, with TRBD1 identical over 7 bases. The V segment lost 6 bases and the J segment 4 bases; nucleotides outside the gene matches: 6. Germline-derived CDR1 and CDR2 are MDHEN and SYDVKM. The CDR3 extends over 13 amino acids. The CDR3 reads CASRRTGRYEQYF. CDR3 nucleotide sequence: TGTGCCAGCAGGCGGACAGGACGGTACGAGCAGTACTTC.

This sequence joins TRBV11-1 and TRBJ2-1; 7 bases match TRBD1. The CDR3 totals 15 residues. Germline V gene sequence: CDR1 SGHAT, CDR2 FQDESV (reference sequence). With 3 bases clipped from V and 3 bases from J, the junction kept 5 bases outside the gene matches. Written as DNA, the CDR3 is TGTGCCAGCAGCTTTGGGCGACAGGGCTACAATGAGCAGTTCTTC. Protein product: CASSFGRQGYNEQFF. Full variable domain (rest looked up from reference TRBV11-1 and TRBJ2-1): EAEVAQSPRYKITEKSQAVAFWCDPISGHATLYWYRQILGQGPELLVQFQDESVVDDSQLPKDRFSAERLKGVDSTLKIQPAELGDSAMYLCASSFGRQGYNEQFFGPGTRLTVL.

The V gene is TRBV4-1, the J gene TRBJ2-2; D is unresolved. The CDR3 runs 13 residues. The V end was cut by 0 bases, the J end by 6 bases, with 5 bases between. Per germline, CDR1 MGHRA and CDR2 YSYEKL. CDR3 bases: TGCGCCAGCAGCCAAGAATCGCCCGGGGAGCTGTTTTTT. This translates into CASSQESPGELFF.

This clonotype came up a few times. The chain uses TRBV12-3 or TRBV12-4 and TRBJ2-1; 9 nucleotides align to TRBD2. The V segment lost 7 bases and the J segment 4 bases; nucleotides outside the gene matches: 8. The CDR3 extends over 15 amino acids. CDR3 DNA sequence: TGTGCCAGCATTTGGGGCGGGGGGGATTACAATGAGCAGTTCTTC. This gives the protein CASIWGGGDYNEQFF.

This clonotype was observed a handful of times. This chain uses TRBV7-9 with TRBJ1-1, with D unclear. Germline V lookup: CDR1 SEHNR, CDR2 FQNEAQ (reference sequence). The ends were cut back, 8 bases at V and 2 bases at J, with 3 bases in the middle. This CDR3 comprises 10 residues. In DNA form, the CDR3 reads TGTGCCAGCCTTAACACTGAAGCTTTCTTT. Translating it yields CASLNTEAFF.

The chain is built from TRBV7-8 and TRBJ1-5; D is undetermined. Germline V gene data show CDR1 as SGHVS and CDR2 as FQNEAQ. The CDR3 consists of 16 residues. V was cut by 5 bases and J by 7 bases, with 21 bases left in between. The DNA for the CDR3 is TGTGCCAGCAGCCCTAGACCTCGGAGCGAGAAGCAGCCCCAGCATTTT. Translation: CASSPRPRSEKQPQHF. Using reference TRBV7-8 and TRBJ1-5 for the parts outside the CDR3, the full variable domain is GAGVSQSPRYKVAKRGQDVALRCDPISGHVSLFWYQQALGQGPEFLTYFQNEAQLDKSGLPSDRFFAERPEGSVSTLKIQRTQQEDSAVYLCASSPRPRSEKQPQHFGDGTRLSIL.

A few counts support this clonotype. The chain couples TRBV7-9 to TRBJ2-7; possible D gene TRBD1, 6 bases. The CDR3 sequence is 14 residues long. The ends were cut back, 2 bases at V and 8 bases at J, with 16 bases in the middle. Germline-derived CDR1 and CDR2 are SEHNR and FQNEAQ (reference sequence). The CDR3, as DNA: TGTGCCAGCAGCTTAACAGGGAGCTACGAAAAGCAGTACTTC. This codes for CASSLTGSYEKQYF.

The chain recombines TRBV5-6 with TRBJ2-7; TRBD1 matches 11 bases. Germline V gene data show CDR1 as SGHDT and CDR2 as YYEEEE. The V gene end was trimmed by 4 bases and the J gene end by 4 bases; junction bases not matched to a gene: 10. This CDR3 is 16 amino acids long. Here the CDR3 reads CASSLLAGTGGYEQYF. CDR3 nucleotides: TGTGCCAGCAGCCTCCTGGCCGGGACAGGGGGTTACGAGCAGTACTTC.

This clonotype turned up a few times. This chain connects TRBV27 to TRBJ2-1, with D perhaps matching TRBD1 (7 bases). CDR3 size: 15 residues. CDR1 MNHEY and CDR2 SMNVEV come from the germline V gene (reference sequence). Trimming cost V 6 bases and J 0 bases, with 12 bases left between them. The CDR3 here is CASSAGTVSYNEQFF. Here the CDR3 DNA reads TGTGCCAGCAGCGCGGGGACAGTCTCCTACAATGAGCAGTTCTTC.

Only a few counts were recorded for this clonotype. This sequence joins TRBV7-6 and TRBJ2-7, with TRBD2 identical over 13 bases. Germline CDR1 SGHVS, CDR2 FNYEAQ. The trim removed 6 bases at V and 3 bases at J, leaving 8 bases unmatched. The CDR3 contains 16 residues. The DNA for the CDR3 is TGTGCCAGCAGTTTTGGACTAGCGGGAGACCACTACGAGCAGTACTTC. It specifies CASSFGLAGDHYEQYF. Looking up the rest from reference TRBV7-6 and TRBJ2-7 gives the full variable domain: GAGVSQSPRYKVTKRGQDVALRCDPISGHVSLYWYRQALGQGPEFLTYFNYEAQQDKSGLPNDRFSAERPEGSISTLTIQRTEQRDSAMYRCASSFGLAGDHYEQYFGPGTRLTVT.

J is TRBJ2-4 and V is TRBV6-2 or TRBV6-3; D might be TRBD2 (6 bases). Germline assignment: CDR1 MNHEY and CDR2 SVGEGT. The V end lost 8 bases, the J end lost 1 base, and 9 bases lay between the germline ends. The CDR3 contains 13 residues. In nucleotides, the CDR3 is TGTGCCAGCGCGGGGCTGGCCAAAAACATTCAGTACTTC. Translating it yields CASAGLAKNIQYF.

CDR3 protein: CASSYRREETPNYGYTF. In nucleotides, the CDR3 is TGTGCCAGCAGCTACCGGCGGGAGGAGACTCCTAACTATGGCTACACCTTC. The V and J genes are TRBV4-2 and TRBJ1-2; D gene ambiguous. Trimming cost V 5 bases and J 0 bases, with 19 bases left between them. Germline CDR1 reads LGHNA; CDR2 reads YNFKEQ. There are 17 residues in the CDR3.

The rearrangement joins TRBV29-1 to TRBJ1-2; D is unresolved. Germline loops: CDR1 SQVTM, CDR2 ANQGSEA. V was pared by 7 bases and J by 7 bases, with 19 bases between. The CDR3 is 13 residues long. CDR3 bases: TGCAGCGCCTCAGGCCGGTCAGCGGGTGGCTACACCTTC. It codes for CSASGRSAGGYTF. Supplemented by reference TRBV29-1 and TRBJ1-2, the full variable domain reads SAVISQKPSRDICQRGTSLTIQCQVDSQVTMMFWYRQQPGQSLTLIATANQGSEATYESGFVIDKFPISRPNLTFSTLTVSNMSPEDSSIYLCSASGRSAGGYTFGSGTRLTVV.

This clonotype was counted only a few times. This chain links TRBV3-1 with TRBJ2-7; TRBD2 matches 14 bases. Trimming cost V 1 base and J 0 bases; bases outside gene matches: 2. CDR3 size: 17 residues. CDR1 is LGHDT and CDR2 is YNNKEL in the germline V gene (reference sequence). CDR3 sequence reads: CASSQGLAGGSSYEQYF. In DNA form, the CDR3 reads TGTGCCAGCAGCCAAGGACTAGCGGGAGGGAGCTCCTACGAGCAGTACTTC.

This clonotype has a handful of counts. The gene calls are TRBV7-9 and TRBJ2-3, with 10 bases lining up with TRBD2. The CDR3 covers 18 residues. The V and J ends lost 5 bases and 1 base, in that order; junction bases with no gene match: 12. Germline loops: CDR1 SEHNR, CDR2 FQNEAQ (reference sequence). The CDR3 reads CASSLPVGLADGTDTQYF. The CDR3 bases are TGTGCCAGCAGCCTACCGGTTGGACTAGCGGATGGCACAGATACGCAGTATTTT.

This rearrangement joins TRBV7-2 to TRBJ1-6; tentative D call: TRBD1 (6 bases). Germline CDR1 is SGHTA and CDR2 is FQGNSA. The CDR3 totals 15 residues. V shed 1 base and J shed 10 bases, with 14 bases lying between them. DNA of the CDR3: TGTGCCAGCAGCTTAGATTCCCAGGGGCAGTCACCCCTCCACTTT. Protein sequence: CASSLDSQGQSPLHF.

V gene TRBV7-9 combines with J gene TRBJ2-7; TRBD1 matches at 7 bases. Germline-derived CDR1 and CDR2 are SEHNR and FQNEAQ (reference sequence). CDR3 length: 14 residues. Trimming removed 5 bases from V and 6 bases from J; junction bases left unmatched: 10. CDR3 amino acids: CASSVGQGVREQYF. In DNA, the CDR3 is TGTGCCAGCAGCGTAGGGCAGGGGGTTCGCGAGCAGTACTTC. Using reference TRBV7-9 and TRBJ2-7 for the parts outside the CDR3, the full variable domain is DTGVSQNPRHKITKRGQNVTFRCDPISEHNRLYWYRQTLGQGPEFLTYFQNEAQLEKSRLLSDRFSAERPKGSFSTLEIQRTEQGDSAMYLCASSVGQGVREQYFGPGTRLTVT.